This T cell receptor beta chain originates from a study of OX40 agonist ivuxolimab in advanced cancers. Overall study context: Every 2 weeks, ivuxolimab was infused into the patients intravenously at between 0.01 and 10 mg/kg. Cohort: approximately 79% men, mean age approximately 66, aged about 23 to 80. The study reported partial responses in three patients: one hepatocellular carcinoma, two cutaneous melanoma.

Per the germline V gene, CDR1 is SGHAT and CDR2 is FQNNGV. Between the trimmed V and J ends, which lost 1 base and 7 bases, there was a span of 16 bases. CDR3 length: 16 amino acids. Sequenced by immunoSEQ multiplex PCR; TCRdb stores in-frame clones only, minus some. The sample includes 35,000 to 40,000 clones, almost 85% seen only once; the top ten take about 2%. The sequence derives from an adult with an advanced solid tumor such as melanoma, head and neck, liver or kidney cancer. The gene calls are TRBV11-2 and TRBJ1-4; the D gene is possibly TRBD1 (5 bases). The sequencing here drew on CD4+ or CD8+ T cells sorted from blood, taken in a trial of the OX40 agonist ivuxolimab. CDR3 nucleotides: TGTGCCAGCAGCTTAGCGCCCGGGGGGTGGCGTGAAAAACTGTTTTTT. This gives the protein CASSLAPGGWREKLFF.